The 25 T cell receptor beta chains below all came from one sample that was sequenced in a study of PD-1 blockade in mismatch repair-deficient tumors. The repertoire was sequenced with immunoSEQ multiplex PCR; TCRdb's copy has only in-frame clones and lacks some. The top ten hold 3% to 4% of the sample, which has some 16,000 clones, 65% to 85% seen once. The sample in question was PBMCs, obtained 4 weeks after starting pembrolizumab. The source of these receptors is an adult with mismatch repair-deficient cancer.

This rearrangement joins TRBV28 to TRBJ1-2; 7 bases match TRBD1. The CDR3 spans 14 residues. Germline CDR1 and CDR2: MDHEN and SYDVKM. V was pared by 10 bases and J by 4 bases, with 12 bases of the junction left unmatched. CDR3 loop: CATTWAGGLYGYTF. The DNA for the CDR3 is TGTGCCACCACCTGGGCAGGGGGACTCTATGGCTACACCTTC.

The chain carries TRBV9 and TRBJ2-1; 10 bases are a match to TRBD2. The V gene's germline CDR1 is SGDLS and CDR2 YYNGEE. The CDR3 spans 15 residues. Trimming at V came to 3 bases and at J to 4 bases, leaving 4 bases not matched to a gene. The CDR3 region has the DNA TGTGCCAGCAGCGACGGACTAGCGGTTTACAATGAGCAGTTCTTC. The encoded protein is CASSDGLAVYNEQFF.

The chain has TRBV19 and TRBJ1-5; D is unclear. Trimming took off 5 bases at V and 8 bases at J, with 13 bases between the two ends. Germline CDR1 and CDR2: LNHDA and SQIVND (reference sequence). The CDR3 contains 13 residues. The CDR3 region is CASSDTAEKPQHF. CDR3 DNA: TGTGCCAGTAGTGATACAGCGGAGAAGCCCCAGCATTTT.

V gene TRBV6-1 combines with J gene TRBJ2-5; TRBD2 aligns across 11 bases. The J call is uncertain, as TRBJ2-7 better fits the DNA end. The length of the CDR3 is 15 residues. Germline values: CDR1 MNHNS, CDR2 SASEGT. The CDR3 DNA reads TGTGCCAGCAGTGAAGCGACTAGCGGGGCCTACGAGCAGTACTTC. Translating gives CASSEATSGAYEQYF.

There are a few counts of this clone. This rearrangement joins TRBV9 to TRBJ2-7, with TRBD2 as a possible D gene (6 bases). The CDR3 loop spans 15 amino acids. V was pared by 4 bases and J by 0 bases, with 14 bases between. CDR1 and CDR2 (germline): SGDLS, YYNGEE. The CDR3, as DNA: TGTGCCAGCAGCCGTGGGGGGAGACACTCCTACGAGCAGTACTTC. This codes for CASSRGGRHSYEQYF.

V is TRBV18 and J is TRBJ2-7; 11 bases fit TRBD2. This CDR3 has 17 residues. Germline V gene sequence: CDR1 KGHSH, CDR2 LQKENI. With V trimmed by 6 bases and J by 2 bases, 12 bases remained unmatched. The DNA for the CDR3 is TGTGCCAGCTCCCCCCTCCCCCCTAGCGGGAGGACCTACGAGCAGTACTTC. Protein sequence: CASSPLPPSGRTYEQYF.

V and J are TRBV21-1 and TRBJ1-5; TRBD1, the table's D call, lacks a check against the DNA. TRBV21-1 is deemed a pseudogene. This CDR3 spans 15 amino acids. CDR3 region: CASSIQGYINQPQHF. The CDR3, as DNA: TGTGCCAGCAGCATACAGGGTTATATCAATCAGCCCCAGCATTTT.

This chain joins TRBV7-3 and TRBJ2-1; D remains ambiguous. Per germline, CDR1 SGHTA and CDR2 FQGTGA. Trimming took 8 bases from V and 8 from J, leaving 10 bases between them. The CDR3 totals 11 residues. CDR3 loop: CASALRDEQFF. The CDR3 DNA follows: TGTGCCAGCGCCCTCCGGGATGAGCAGTTCTTC.

The genes are TRBV28 and TRBJ1-2; no clear D gene. Germline loops: CDR1 MDHEN, CDR2 SYDVKM. The CDR3 extends over 12 amino acids. V lost 1 base and J 5 bases, leaving 5 bases between the germline ends. In DNA form, the CDR3 reads TGTGCCAGCAGTTTATCGACTTATGGCTACACCTTC. Protein product: CASSLSTYGYTF.

This chain joins TRBV7-2 and TRBJ2-2, with 7 bases lining up with TRBD1. Trimming took 5 bases from V and 3 from J; bases not matched to a gene: 15. From germline, CDR1 is SGHTA and CDR2 FQGNSA. The CDR3 is made up of 18 amino acids. CDR3 in DNA: TGTGCCAGCAGCCGCCAACCCTCCGGGCAGGGGGACACCGGGGAGCTGTTTTTT. It specifies CASSRQPSGQGDTGELFF.

This clone has just one count. The chain joins TRBV5-6 to TRBJ1-5, with TRBD1 as a possible D gene (5 bases). The germline CDR1 and CDR2 sequences are SGHDT and YYEEEE. CDR3 size: 17 residues. V lost 4 bases and J lost 0, with 17 bases in between. The CDR3 region has the DNA TGTGCCAGCAGCCGTACGGTAGGGGAATATAGCAATCAGCCCCAGCATTTT. Its protein product is CASSRTVGEYSNQPQHF.

This rearrangement joins TRBV19 to TRBJ1-1, with 9 bases that match TRBD1. The CDR3 length is 15 residues. V trimming: 5 bases; J trimming: 4 bases; junction bases outside the gene matches: 8. CDR1 and CDR2 from the germline V gene are LNHDA and SQIVND (reference sequence). Here the CDR3 reads CASSPQGAGGTEAFF. Written as DNA, the CDR3 is TGTGCCAGTAGTCCACAGGGGGCCGGGGGCACTGAAGCTTTCTTT.

The rearrangement links TRBV19 to TRBJ2-7; 14 bases match TRBD2. The V and J ends lost 10 bases and 2 bases, in that order; junction bases with no gene match: 13. The CDR3 spans 17 residues. Germline V gene data show CDR1 as LNHDA and CDR2 as SQIVND (reference sequence). The CDR3 region has the DNA TGTGCCACTACCCCGGGACTAGCGGGAGAAATCCCCTACGAGCAGTACTTC. This translates into CATTPGLAGEIPYEQYF.

This clone has more than one count but fewer than ten. For the CDR3, the DNA is TGTGCCAGCAGCGTAGAGCCGGGATCGGAGCAGTACTTC. Protein product: CASSVEPGSEQYF. The chain carries TRBV9 and TRBJ2-7, with D perhaps TRBD2 (5 bases). CDR1 is SGDLS and CDR2 is YYNGEE in the germline V gene. The V gene lost 0 bases and the J gene lost 7 bases, with 11 bases spanning the gap. This CDR3 is 13 amino acids long.

J is TRBJ1-2 and V is TRBV5-1; the D gene is possibly TRBD1 (6 bases). There are 14 residues in the CDR3. Germline lookup yields CDR1 SGHRS and CDR2 YFSETQ. The germline V and J ends were trimmed by 4 bases and 6 bases, with 16 bases remaining between them. The CDR3 nucleotides read TGCGCCAGCAGCCCACTACAGGGTCCACATGGCTACACCTTC. Translating gives CASSPLQGPHGYTF.

The chain is built from TRBV7-3 and TRBJ2-5; D ambiguous. Trimming shortened V by 2 bases and J by 2 bases, and 9 bases separated the two germline ends. Germline loops: CDR1 SGHTA, CDR2 FQGTGA. This CDR3 has 14 amino acids. DNA of the CDR3: TGTGCCAGCAGCTTATATCACGGGCAAGAGACCCAGTACTTC. Its translation is CASSLYHGQETQYF.

V usage is TRBV28 and J usage is TRBJ1-2; D not resolved. V lost 6 bases, J lost 0 bases, and 11 bases lay in between. The germline V gene has CDR1 MDHEN and CDR2 SYDVKM. The CDR3 totals 14 residues. The CDR3 reads CASSLQVTNYGYTF. The CDR3 nucleotides read TGTGCCAGCAGCCTTCAGGTTACTAACTATGGCTACACCTTC.

The chain recombines TRBV7-9 with TRBJ1-2; 11 nucleotides line up with TRBD1. Germline loops: CDR1 SEHNR, CDR2 FQNEAQ (reference sequence). With 5 bases clipped from V and 7 bases from J, the junction kept 6 bases outside the gene matches. This CDR3 is 14 amino acids long. This chain's CDR3 is CASSRGQGARGYTF. CDR3 nucleotide sequence: TGTGCCAGCAGCCGAGGACAGGGGGCTCGTGGCTACACCTTC. Variable domain in full (rest from reference TRBV7-9 and TRBJ1-2): DTGVSQNPRHKITKRGQNVTFRCDPISEHNRLYWYRQTLGQGPEFLTYFQNEAQLEKSRLLSDRFSAERPKGSFSTLEIQRTEQGDSAMYLCASSRGQGARGYTFGSGTRLTVV.

V usage is TRBV6-6 and J usage is TRBJ2-1; 9 nucleotides align to TRBD1. The CDR3 contains 15 residues. Germline loops: CDR1 MNHNY, CDR2 SVGAGI (reference sequence). V shed 6 bases, J shed 3 bases, and the junction held 6 bases outside the gene matches. The CDR3 nucleotides are TGTGCCAGCAGCACCGGGACAGGGTTCTACAATGAGCAGTTCTTC. Translation gives CASSTGTGFYNEQFF.

The chain carries TRBV9 and TRBJ2-2, with 10 nucleotides matching TRBD2. V shed 4 bases and J 7 bases; nucleotides not matched to a gene: 7. The CDR3 contains 15 residues. Germline V gene sequence: CDR1 SGDLS, CDR2 YYNGEE. The CDR3 sequence: CASSTRLAGGGELFF. CDR3 nucleotides: TGTGCCAGCAGCACCCGACTAGCGGGCGGCGGGGAGCTGTTTTTT.

The J gene is TRBJ2-7, the V gene TRBV19; 9 bases fit TRBD2. With 3 bases clipped from V and 4 bases from J, the junction kept 7 bases outside the gene matches. CDR1 and CDR2 from the germline V gene are LNHDA and SQIVND (reference sequence). This CDR3 comprises 15 residues. DNA for the CDR3: TGTGCCAGTAGTATCATTAGCGGGAGAGGTTACGAGCAGTACTTC. Translation gives CASSIISGRGYEQYF.

This chain connects TRBV9 to TRBJ2-1; 13 bases are a match to TRBD2. The trim removed 4 bases at V and 4 bases at J, leaving 11 bases unmatched. Germline CDR1 SGDLS, CDR2 YYNGEE. The CDR3 has 18 amino acids. The CDR3 DNA sequence: TGTGCCAGCAGCCGAGGACTAGCGGGAGAGCTAGGGTACAATGAGCAGTTCTTC. Its translation: CASSRGLAGELGYNEQFF.

The chain uses TRBV2 and TRBJ1-1, with D possibly being TRBD1 (5 bases). The CDR3 length is 12 residues. Between the trimmed V and J ends, which lost 5 bases and 7 bases, there was a span of 11 bases. Per germline, CDR1 SNHLY and CDR2 FYNNEI. CDR3 DNA: TGTGCCAGCAGTCGAGACAGCAATGAAGCTTTCTTT. Residues: CASSRDSNEAFF.

The chain couples TRBV27 to TRBJ2-3; 8 bases map to TRBD2. This CDR3 has 14 residues. Trimming removed 6 bases from V and 2 bases from J; junction bases left unmatched: 4. Germline V gene data show CDR1 as MNHEY and CDR2 as SMNVEV (reference sequence). The CDR3 loop is CASRQTSATDTQYF. The CDR3 nucleotides are TGTGCCAGCAGGCAGACTAGCGCCACAGATACGCAGTATTTT.

The chain recombines TRBV7-6 with TRBJ2-5, with D tentatively TRBD2 (6 bases). CDR1 is SGHVS, CDR2 FNYEAQ, per germline. With 1 base removed from V and 4 bases from J, the gap between germline ends came to 13 bases. This CDR3 has 15 residues. The DNA of the CDR3 is TGTGCCAGCAGCTTAGTTTGGGGAGCGGGAGAGACCCAGTACTTC. As protein: CASSLVWGAGETQYF.